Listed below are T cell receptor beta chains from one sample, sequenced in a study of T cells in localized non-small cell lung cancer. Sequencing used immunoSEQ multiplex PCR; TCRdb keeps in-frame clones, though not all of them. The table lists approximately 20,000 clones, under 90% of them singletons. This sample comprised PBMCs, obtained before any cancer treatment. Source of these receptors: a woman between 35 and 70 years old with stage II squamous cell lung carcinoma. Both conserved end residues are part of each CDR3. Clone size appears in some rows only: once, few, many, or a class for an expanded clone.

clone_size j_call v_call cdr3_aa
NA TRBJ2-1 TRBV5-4 CAASGSGAYNEQFF
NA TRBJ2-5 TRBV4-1 CASSRLALETQYF
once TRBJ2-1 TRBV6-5 CASRALAGRKKFF
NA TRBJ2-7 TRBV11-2 CASSLVAGAYYEQYF
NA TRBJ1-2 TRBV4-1 CASSEAGNYGYTF
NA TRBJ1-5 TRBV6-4 CASSVRPESNQPQHF
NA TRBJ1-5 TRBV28 CASSLRAGGQPQHF
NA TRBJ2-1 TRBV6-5 CASSLAGAHYNEQFF
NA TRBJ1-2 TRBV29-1 CSVDGAPGSDYGYTF
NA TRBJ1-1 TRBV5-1 CASKVGTTTEAFF
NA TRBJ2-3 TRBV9 CASSVTADTQYF
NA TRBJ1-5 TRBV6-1 CASSEDGRYQPQHF
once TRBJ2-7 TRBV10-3 CATRAGKNEQYF
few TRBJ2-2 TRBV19 CASMGQGFPGELFF
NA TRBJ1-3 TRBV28 CASSPIVRQGSYF
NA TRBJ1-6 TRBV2 CASSSTVNNSPLHF
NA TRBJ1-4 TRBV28 CASDTGGAAEKLFF
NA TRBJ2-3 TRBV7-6 CASSLAGVTDTQYF
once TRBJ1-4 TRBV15 CATSRRTNEKLFF
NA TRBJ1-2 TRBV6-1 CASRVTEYGYTF
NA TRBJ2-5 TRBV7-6 CASSLMTGQETQYF
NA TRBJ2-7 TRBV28 CASRGWTGTYEQYF
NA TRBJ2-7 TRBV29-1 CSVGPGVGGYEQYF
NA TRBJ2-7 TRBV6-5 CAIARGGGQKGEQYF
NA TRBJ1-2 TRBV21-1 CASSLVIGTAYGYTF
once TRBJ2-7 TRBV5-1 CASSLVTGGGYEQYF
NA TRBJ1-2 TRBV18 CASSQTKGGYGYTF
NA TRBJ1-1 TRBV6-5 CASSYGQNTEAFF
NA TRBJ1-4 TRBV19 CASRQGGNEKLFF
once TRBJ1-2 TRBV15 CATSRGPGGHSLGGYTF
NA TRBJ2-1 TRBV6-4 CASSLMAGVNEQFF
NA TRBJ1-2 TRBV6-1 CASSDETGPNYGYTF
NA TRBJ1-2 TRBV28 CASRGAYYGYTF
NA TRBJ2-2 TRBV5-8 CASSGGKRAGAGELFF
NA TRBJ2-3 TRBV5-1 CASSLGLAGGIGTDTQYF
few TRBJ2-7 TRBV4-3 CASSQDRASGSYEQYF
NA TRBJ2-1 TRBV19 CASSISPGPHTEQFF
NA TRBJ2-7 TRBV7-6 CASSLTYGYDRPRGTSYEQYF
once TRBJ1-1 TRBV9 CASSVGGYTEAFF
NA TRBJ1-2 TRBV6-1 CASKRDGTNYGYTF
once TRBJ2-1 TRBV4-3 CASSQVGAYNEQFF
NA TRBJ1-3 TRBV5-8 CASSLAGISGNTIYF
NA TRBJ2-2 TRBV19 CASRSQANTGELFF
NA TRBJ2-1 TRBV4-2 CASSPSGRNYNEQFF
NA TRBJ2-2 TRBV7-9 CASSLLGASGVELFF
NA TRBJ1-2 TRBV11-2 CASSLEVSGGYGYTF
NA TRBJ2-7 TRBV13 CASSRDRYEQYF
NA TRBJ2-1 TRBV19 CASSTASGRYNEQFF
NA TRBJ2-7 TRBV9 CASSVGPDGRVYEQYF
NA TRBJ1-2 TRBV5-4 CASSIQGRGGYGYTF
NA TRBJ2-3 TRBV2 CASSLPPGGAQYF
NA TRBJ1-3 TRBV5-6 CASSLESGVISGNTIYF
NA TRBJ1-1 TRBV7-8 CASSRDRRAEAFF
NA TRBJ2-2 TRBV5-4 CASSRDIYTGELFF
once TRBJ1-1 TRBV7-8 CASSVDRVNTEAFF
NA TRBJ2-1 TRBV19 CASSISGLEGDEQFF
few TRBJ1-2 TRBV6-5 CASSYLRTGGGYGYTF
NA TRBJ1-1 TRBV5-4 CASSLGGTGGTEAFF
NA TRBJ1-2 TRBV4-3 CASSQEVGRGAPGYTF